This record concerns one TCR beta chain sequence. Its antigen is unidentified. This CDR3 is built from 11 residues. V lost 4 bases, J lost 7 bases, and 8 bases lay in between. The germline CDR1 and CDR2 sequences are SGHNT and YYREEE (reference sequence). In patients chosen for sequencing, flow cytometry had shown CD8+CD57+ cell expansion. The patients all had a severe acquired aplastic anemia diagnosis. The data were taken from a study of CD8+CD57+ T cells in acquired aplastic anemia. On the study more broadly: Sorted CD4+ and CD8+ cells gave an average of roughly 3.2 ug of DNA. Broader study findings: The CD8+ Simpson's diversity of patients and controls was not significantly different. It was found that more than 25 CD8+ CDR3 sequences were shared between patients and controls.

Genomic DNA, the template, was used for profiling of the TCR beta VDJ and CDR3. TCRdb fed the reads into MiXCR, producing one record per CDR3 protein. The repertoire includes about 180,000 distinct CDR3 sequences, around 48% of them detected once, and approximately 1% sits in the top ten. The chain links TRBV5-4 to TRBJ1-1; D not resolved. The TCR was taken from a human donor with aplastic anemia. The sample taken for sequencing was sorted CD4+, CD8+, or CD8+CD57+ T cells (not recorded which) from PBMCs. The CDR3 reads CASSTTHEAFF. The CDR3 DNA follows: TGTGCCAGCAGCACTACACATGAAGCTTTCTTT.